This T cell receptor (beta chain) is from a study of T-cell reconstitution after alpha-beta-depleted transplantation in children. The germline gives CDR1 SGHTA, CDR2 FQGTGA. The V and J ends lost 5 bases and 4 bases respectively, with 19 bases between them. The CDR3 runs to 16 residues. During its preparation, the TCRbeta library received unique molecular identifiers. TCRdb redid the calling of the PCR reads with MiXCR, one entry per CDR3 protein. This sample has around 380,000 distinct CDR3 sequences, with under 13% found just once. This clonotype originated in a human donor who donated a stem cell graft to a child with acute myeloid leukemia. This specimen was PBMCs from the stem cell graft donor, taken from the stem cell graft. The chain carries TRBV7-3 and TRBJ2-3; TRBD2 might be the D (5 bases). The CDR3 sequence: CASSPRGGAWADTQYF. CDR3 DNA: TGTGCCAGCAGCCCCCGTGGAGGCGCGTGGGCAGATACGCAGTATTTT.